This T cell receptor beta chain was sequenced in a study of T cells after yellow fever vaccination. In the study overall: Preparing low-cell-number fractions relied on SMART-Seq v4 Ultra Low Input.

In the case of this clonotype: As yet, its antigen is unknown.

TCRdb reanalysed the 5' RACE reads using MiXCR and keeps one entry per CDR3 protein. Of about 320,000 distinct CDR3 sequences listed, approximately 4.3% were seen once; the top ten hold around 19%. V was trimmed by 4 bases and J by 3 bases, leaving 16 bases between them. The CDR3 length is 15 residues. Germline CDR1 and CDR2: SGHRS and YFSETQ. General study findings and limits: Repertoires sorted by FACS could include abundant clonotypes that are contaminants from the bulk population. CD4 and CD8 compartments shared a small share of clonotypes. After the booster, over 95% of CD4 and about nine tenths of CD8 primary-response clones were re-detected.

The sequences come from PBMCs, collected 15 days after the yellow fever booster vaccination. This TCR was recovered from a man between 18 and 35 years old who received the YFV17D yellow fever vaccine. The rearrangement links TRBV5-1 to TRBJ1-1; D gene uncertain. In DNA form, the CDR3 reads TGCGCCAGCAGCCCACCCGATACATCTTACACTGAAGCTTTCTTT. This gives the protein CASSPPDTSYTEAFF.